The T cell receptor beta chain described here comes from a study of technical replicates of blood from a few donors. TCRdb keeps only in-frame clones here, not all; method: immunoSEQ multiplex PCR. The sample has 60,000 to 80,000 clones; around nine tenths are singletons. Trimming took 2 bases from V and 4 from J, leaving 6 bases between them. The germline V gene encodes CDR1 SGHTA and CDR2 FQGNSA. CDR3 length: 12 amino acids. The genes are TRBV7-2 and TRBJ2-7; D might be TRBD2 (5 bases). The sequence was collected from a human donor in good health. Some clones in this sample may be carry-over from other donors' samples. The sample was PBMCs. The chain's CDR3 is CASSLREYEQYF. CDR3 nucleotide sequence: TGTGCCAGCAGCTTAAGGGAGTACGAGCAGTACTTC.